What follows are 5 T cell receptor beta chains derived from one specimen sequenced in a study of response to subunit inactivated influenza vaccine. A single record per CDR3 protein comes from TCRdb applying MiXCR to the RT-PCR reads. The sample lists hundreds of thousands of distinct CDR3 sequences; roughly 23% were seen once. The source was CD4+ T cells sorted from PBMCs, collected roughly 5 days after vaccination. These receptors were taken from a man aged 50 to 60 who received an inactivated influenza vaccine.

The V and J genes are TRBV28 and TRBJ2-1; 8 nucleotides line up with TRBD1. This CDR3 has 17 residues. Trimming at V came to 6 bases and at J to 2 bases, leaving 12 bases not matched to a gene. Germline CDR1 is MDHEN and CDR2 is SYDVKM. The CDR3 protein is CASSLPGGLTAYNEQFF. CDR3 in DNA: TGTGCCAGCAGCCTTCCAGGGGGCTTGACCGCCTACAATGAGCAGTTCTTC.

The V gene is TRBV10-1, the J gene TRBJ1-5; no definite D call. Germline V gene lookup returns CDR1 WNHNN and CDR2 SYGVQD (reference sequence). Trimming shortened V by 6 bases and J by 7 bases, and 10 bases separated the two germline ends. This CDR3 has 12 residues. The chain's CDR3 is CASSMTEQPQHF. The CDR3 DNA reads as TGCGCCAGCAGCATGACCGAACAGCCCCAGCATTTT.

The chain carries TRBV19 and TRBJ2-1; 8 nucleotides align to TRBD1. The germline V gene encodes CDR1 LNHDA and CDR2 SQIVND (reference sequence). With 6 bases clipped from V and 3 bases from J, the junction kept 7 bases outside the gene matches. The CDR3 is made up of 15 amino acids. The CDR3 region is CASRLDRGGYNEQFF. The CDR3 DNA is TGTGCCAGTAGACTAGACAGGGGTGGCTACAATGAGCAGTTCTTC.

The rearrangement uses TRBV7-2 and TRBJ2-3; 11 nucleotides match TRBD2. Germline assignment: CDR1 SGHTA and CDR2 FQGNSA. The CDR3 spans 15 residues. After removal of 3 bases from V and 5 bases from J, the junction contained 4 bases not matched to a gene. This chain's CDR3 is CASSFSGGDIDTQYF. The CDR3 bases are TGTGCCAGCAGCTTTAGCGGGGGGGACATAGATACGCAGTATTTT.

The chain links TRBV5-1 to TRBJ2-1; D perhaps matches TRBD1 (5 bases). This CDR3 is built from 13 residues. Between the trimmed V and J ends, which lost 4 bases and 5 bases, there was a span of 10 bases. Germline-derived CDR1 and CDR2 are SGHRS and YFSETQ. CDR3 coding DNA: TGCGCCAGCAGCCGGACACCTAACAATGAGCAGTTCTTC. Translated: CASSRTPNNEQFF.